The clone carrying this T cell receptor (beta chain) was observed many times. The antigen remains unidentified. V gave up 6 bases and J gave up 0 bases, with 6 bases separating them. Germline V lookup: CDR1 MGHDK, CDR2 SYGVNS. This CDR3 comprises 13 residues. The data belong to a study of neurological immune-mediated disorders. Specified time point: technical triplicate 2. A 10-nucleotide random UMI tagged transcripts in template-switch 5'RACE cDNA synthesis. TCRdb independently ran MiXCR on the 5' RACE reads; one entry per CDR3 protein. The sample records approximately 28,000 distinct CDR3 sequences, approximately 12% being singletons. Study-wide results and limits: None of the CDR3 amino acid sequences found in expanded clones was shared across subjects. This suggests that the TCR-beta repertoires were private in all groups.

The chain combines TRBV25-1 with TRBJ2-1; the D is unclear. Sequencing used CD4+ T cells from blood. The receptor was derived from a female donor with HTLV-1-associated myelopathy (HAM/TSP). DNA for the CDR3: TGTGCCAGCAGGCCCAGCTCCTACAATGAGCAGTTCTTC. It translates to CASRPSSYNEQFF.